This T cell receptor beta chain comes out of a study of cytomegalovirus exposure and HLA in healthy donors. Germline CDR1 reads MNHNS; CDR2 reads SASEGT. This CDR3 contains 15 residues. Trimming cost V 8 bases and J 0 bases, with 15 bases left between them. The study ran its PCR with 60 Vbeta and 13 Jbeta primers. This table comes from immunoSEQ multiplex PCR, and its TCRdb copy is limited to in-frame clones, with some not included. The table has approximately 120,000 clones, around 68% seen once. This chain links TRBV6-1 with TRBJ2-3; D might be TRBD2 (6 bases). The receptor's source is a man aged 40-49 years in good health and CMV-seropositive. Material for sequencing was PBMCs. For the CDR3, the DNA is TGTGCCAGCGGATTTAGCGGAACTAGCACAGATACGCAGTATTTT. This sequence encodes CASGFSGTSTDTQYF.